The rows below give T cell receptor beta chains drawn from one sample of a study of CD8+ T cells in alopecia areata. TCRdb's copy holds only in-frame clones and misses some; the assay was immunoSEQ multiplex PCR. The sample records more than 200,000 clones, over 60% being singletons. The source was CD4+ T cells sorted from blood, collected at week 4, from a patient treated with tofacitinib. All receptors come from a human donor with alopecia areata. Both conserved end residues are trimmed from each CDR3.

v_call: TRBV5-4; cdr3_aa: ASSFDRYSPLH
v_call: TRBV29-1; cdr3_aa: SVRGDYEQY
v_call: TRBV6-5; cdr3_aa: ASSYSYDRVRTEAF
v_call: TRBV29-1; cdr3_aa: SVLSETQY
v_call: TRBV30; cdr3_aa: AWSDGLMNTGELF
v_call: TRBV7-8; cdr3_aa: ASSPRLATRNIQY
v_call: TRBV2; cdr3_aa: ASTTHGAVPENYGYT
v_call: TRBV29-1; cdr3_aa: SAARLSVGYT
v_call: TRBV30; cdr3_aa: AWSAHSSNQPQH
v_call: TRBV12-5; cdr3_aa: ASGLEPPRAGTLF
v_call: TRBV29-1; cdr3_aa: SVAQRGGTDTQY
v_call: TRBV18; cdr3_aa: ASSPGTGTYEQY
v_call: TRBV11-3; cdr3_aa: ASSLQTGELF
v_call: TRBV9; cdr3_aa: ASSQSGTSHNEQF
v_call: TRBV6-6; cdr3_aa: ASNRGLEGYT
v_call: TRBV7-8; cdr3_aa: ASSLRGDSYNEQF
v_call: TRBV4-2; cdr3_aa: ASSQGGAGNTIY
v_call: TRBV30; cdr3_aa: ATGTEGTDTQY
v_call: TRBV5-6; cdr3_aa: ASSLRGVGNSPLH
v_call: TRBV7-7; cdr3_aa: ASSLVLAECETQY
v_call: TRBV4-3; cdr3_aa: ASSQGWREGTGELF
v_call: TRBV10-2; cdr3_aa: ASSIRNQPQH
v_call: TRBV4-3; cdr3_aa: ASSQEVGQGNGYT
v_call: TRBV2; cdr3_aa: ASSERRAAEAF
v_call: TRBV7-2; cdr3_aa: ASSSWTGGDSPLH
v_call: TRBV14; cdr3_aa: ASSQVGTGEQF
v_call: TRBV12-5; cdr3_aa: ASGAHVPDTQY
v_call: TRBV15; cdr3_aa: ATSRDFTADEQY
v_call: TRBV25-1; cdr3_aa: ASSPFTGNTEAF
v_call: TRBV30; cdr3_aa: AWSPPDTDTQY
v_call: TRBV4-1; cdr3_aa: ASSQEVKNSPLH
v_call: TRBV7-9; cdr3_aa: ASSLKRLAAETQY
v_call: TRBV5-1; cdr3_aa: ASSLAADTQY
v_call: TRBV30; cdr3_aa: ASNSLAKNIQY
v_call: TRBV10-3; cdr3_aa: ASSYPGTGSPLH
v_call: TRBV30; cdr3_aa: AWSRRQQLSTGELF
v_call: TRBV14; cdr3_aa: ASSQDSGDTQY
v_call: TRBV6-5; cdr3_aa: ASRTRLTDTQY
v_call: TRBV6-5; cdr3_aa: ASSYVGDEQY
v_call: TRBV9; cdr3_aa: ASSVEFGADSPLH
v_call: TRBV30; cdr3_aa: AWRRGVSTDTQY
v_call: TRBV5-1; cdr3_aa: ASSLPGQGYEQY
v_call: TRBV27; cdr3_aa: ASSPTRRVQPQH
v_call: TRBV5-1; cdr3_aa: ASRPPGQGITDTQY
v_call: TRBV29-1; cdr3_aa: SVLPDRSGREAF